The source of this T cell receptor beta chain is a study of blood T cell repertoires in COVID-19. In the study overall: Samples of COVID-19 (acute and convalescent) were obtained from the United States, Italy and Spain. Nucleic acid was either cDNA or gDNA, and it came from T cells, B-cell-depleted T cells, or PBMCs.

This CDR3 has 18 residues. This clone was seen once. Authors' data handling: Reference gene primer amplification gave nucleated cell count estimates. Assay: immunoSEQ multiplex PCR; the TCRdb copy retains only in-frame clones and omits some. The V and J calls and clone size are taken from that table; D and trimming were inferred from the DNA. The sample includes fewer than 200,000 clones, roughly 76% of them seen just once. The Seattle patients joined while their infection was active and were tracked longitudinally afterward. The specimen sequenced was peripheral blood. The chain joins TRBV21-1 to TRBJ2-1; the table names TRBD2, a call not compared with the DNA. TRBV21-1 is termed a pseudogene. This TCR was sampled from a woman older than 75 with COVID-19, enrolled during active disease. CDR3 bases: TGTGCCAGCAGCATGTGGCTAGCGGGAGGGCCCCCTACTTTTGAGCAGTTCTTC. This translates into CASSMWLAGGPPTFEQFF.